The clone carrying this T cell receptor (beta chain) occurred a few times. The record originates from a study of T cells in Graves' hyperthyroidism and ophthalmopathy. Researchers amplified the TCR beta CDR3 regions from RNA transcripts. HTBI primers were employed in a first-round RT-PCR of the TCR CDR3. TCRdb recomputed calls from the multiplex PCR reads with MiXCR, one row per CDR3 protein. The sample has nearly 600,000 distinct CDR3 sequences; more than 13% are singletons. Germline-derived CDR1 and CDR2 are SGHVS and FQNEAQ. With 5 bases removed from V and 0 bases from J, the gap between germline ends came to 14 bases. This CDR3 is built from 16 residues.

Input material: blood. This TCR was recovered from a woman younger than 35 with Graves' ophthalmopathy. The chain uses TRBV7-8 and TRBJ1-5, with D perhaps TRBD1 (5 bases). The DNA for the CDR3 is TGTGCCAGCAGCCTGAAAAGGGGACTTAGCAATCAGCCCCAGCATTTT. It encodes CASSLKRGLSNQPQHF.